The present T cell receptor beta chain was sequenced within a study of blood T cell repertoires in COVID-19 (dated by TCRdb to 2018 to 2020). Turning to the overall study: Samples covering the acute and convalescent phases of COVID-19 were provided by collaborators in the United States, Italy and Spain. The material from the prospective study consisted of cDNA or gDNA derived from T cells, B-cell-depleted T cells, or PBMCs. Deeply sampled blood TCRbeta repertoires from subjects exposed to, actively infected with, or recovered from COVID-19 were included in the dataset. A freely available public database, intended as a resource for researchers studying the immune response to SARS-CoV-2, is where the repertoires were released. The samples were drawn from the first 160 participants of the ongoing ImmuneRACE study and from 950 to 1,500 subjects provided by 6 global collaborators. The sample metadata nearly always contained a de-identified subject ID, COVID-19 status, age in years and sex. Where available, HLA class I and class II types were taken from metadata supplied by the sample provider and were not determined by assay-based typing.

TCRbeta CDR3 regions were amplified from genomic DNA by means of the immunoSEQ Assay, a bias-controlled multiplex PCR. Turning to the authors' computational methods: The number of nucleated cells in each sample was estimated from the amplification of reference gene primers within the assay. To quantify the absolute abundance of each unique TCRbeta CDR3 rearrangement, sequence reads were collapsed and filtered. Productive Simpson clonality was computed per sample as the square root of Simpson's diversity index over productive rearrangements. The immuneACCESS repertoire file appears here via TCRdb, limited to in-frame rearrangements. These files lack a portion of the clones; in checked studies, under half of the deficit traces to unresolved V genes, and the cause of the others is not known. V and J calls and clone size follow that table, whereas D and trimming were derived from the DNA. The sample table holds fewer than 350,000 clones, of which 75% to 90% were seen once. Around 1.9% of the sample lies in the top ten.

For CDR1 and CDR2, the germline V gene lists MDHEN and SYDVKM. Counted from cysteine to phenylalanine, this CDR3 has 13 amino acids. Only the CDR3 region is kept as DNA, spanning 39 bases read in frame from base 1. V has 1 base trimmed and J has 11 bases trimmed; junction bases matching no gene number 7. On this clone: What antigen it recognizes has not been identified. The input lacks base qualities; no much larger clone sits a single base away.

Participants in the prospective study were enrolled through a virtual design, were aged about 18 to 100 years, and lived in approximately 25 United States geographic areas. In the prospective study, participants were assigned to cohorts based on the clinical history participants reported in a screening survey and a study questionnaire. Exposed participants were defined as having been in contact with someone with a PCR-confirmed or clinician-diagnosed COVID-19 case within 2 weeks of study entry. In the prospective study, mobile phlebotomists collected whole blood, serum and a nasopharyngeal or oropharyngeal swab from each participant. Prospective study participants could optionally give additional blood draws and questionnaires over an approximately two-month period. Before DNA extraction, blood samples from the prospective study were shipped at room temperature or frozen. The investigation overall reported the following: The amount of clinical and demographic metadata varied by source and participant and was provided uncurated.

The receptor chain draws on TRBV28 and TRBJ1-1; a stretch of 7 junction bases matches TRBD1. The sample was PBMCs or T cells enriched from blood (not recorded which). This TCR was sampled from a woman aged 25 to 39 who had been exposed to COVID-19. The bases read TGTGCCAGCAGTTTATTAGAGACAGGGTACGCTTTCTTT. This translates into CASSLLETGYAFF.